The 28 T cell receptor beta chains presented below share a single source sample, sequenced in a study of T cell responses to AZD1222 COVID-19 vaccine. The protocol was immunoSEQ multiplex PCR, while the TCRdb copy is restricted to in-frame clones and leaves out a portion. The data show hundreds of thousands of clones, 90% to 95% seen once. The sequenced sample was peripheral blood, obtained 28 days after the second AZD1222 dose. All receptors derive from an adult who received the AZD1222 COVID-19 vaccine.

J is TRBJ1-1 and V is TRBV4-1; D uncertain. Trimming left V 1 base short and J 5 bases short, with 14 bases between. CDR3 size: 15 residues. Germline CDR1 is MGHRA and CDR2 is YSYEKL. The CDR3 region is CASSQARAMRTEAFF. In nucleotides, the CDR3 is TGCGCCAGCAGCCAAGCCCGGGCCATGAGGACTGAAGCTTTCTTT.

The CDR3 spells CASSPSAGTGRFGYGYTF. The CDR3 DNA follows: TGTGCCAGCAGTCCCTCCGCCGGGACAGGGCGGTTTGGATATGGCTACACCTTC. The chain links TRBV27 to TRBJ1-2; 9 bases line up with TRBD1. Germline lookup yields CDR1 MNHEY and CDR2 SMNVEV (reference sequence). Unmatched junction bases numbered 18, after V lost 5 bases and J lost 5 bases. This CDR3 spans 18 amino acids.

The rearrangement joins TRBV12-3 or TRBV12-4 to TRBJ1-6; D is uncertain. The V gene lost 6 bases and the J gene lost 6 bases, with 3 bases spanning the gap. The CDR3 has 11 residues. CDR3 sequence (DNA): TGTGCCAGCAGGAGTAATTCACCCCTCCACTTT. Protein product: CASRSNSPLHF.

The J gene is TRBJ2-3, the V gene TRBV28, with D hard to call. CDR1 is MDHEN and CDR2 is SYDVKM in the germline V gene. The CDR3 extends over 16 amino acids. The V end lost 5 bases, the J end lost 1 base, and 16 bases lay between the germline ends. CDR3 protein: CASSPPPLTRTDTQYF. CDR3 in DNA: TGTGCCAGCAGTCCTCCCCCCCTAACACGCACAGATACGCAGTATTTT.

Comment on this clone: Additional DNA sequences in this sample encode the identical CDR3. The rearrangement joins TRBV3-1 (or the pseudogene TRBV3-2) to TRBJ2-7; D ambiguous. The germline V and J ends were trimmed by 1 base and 6 bases, with 4 bases remaining between them. The CDR3 has 11 residues. The germline V gene encodes CDR1 LGHDT and CDR2 YNNKEL (reference sequence). Written as DNA, the CDR3 is TGTGCCAGCAGCCAAGGCCCCGAGCAGTACTTC. This codes for CASSQGPEQYF.

The V gene is TRBV18, the J gene TRBJ2-3; D possibly corresponds to TRBD2 (6 bases). V was trimmed by 2 bases and J by 3 bases, leaving 12 bases between them. In germline, CDR1 is KGHSH, CDR2 LQKENI. This CDR3 contains 15 residues. The CDR3 spells CASSPGGKMTDTQYF. CDR3 nucleotide sequence: TGTGCCAGCTCACCAGGAGGGAAGATGACAGATACGCAGTATTTT.

This sequence joins TRBV4-1 and TRBJ1-1, with a tentative D call TRBD1 (5 bases). V lost 0 bases and J 7 bases, leaving 15 bases between the germline ends. The CDR3 extends over 15 amino acids. CDR1 and CDR2 (germline): MGHRA, YSYEKL. The CDR3 sequence is CASSQEVTVGVEAFF. The CDR3 nucleotides are TGCGCCAGCAGCCAAGAAGTAACAGTGGGGGTTGAAGCTTTCTTT.

J is TRBJ2-7 and V is TRBV4-1; TRBD1 aligns across 10 bases. The trim removed 3 bases at V and 6 bases at J, leaving 8 bases unmatched. Germline CDR1 is MGHRA and CDR2 is YSYEKL. The CDR3 loop spans 15 amino acids. CDR3: CASSHPGTGASEQYF. CDR3 DNA sequence: TGCGCCAGCAGCCATCCCGGGACAGGGGCGTCCGAGCAGTACTTC.

The chain links TRBV28 to TRBJ1-4, with no clear D. CDR1 MDHEN and CDR2 SYDVKM come from the germline V gene. Trimming took 5 bases from V and 2 from J, leaving 6 bases between them. The CDR3 contains 13 residues. The CDR3, as DNA: TGTGCCAGCAGTCCCGTGACTAATGAAAAACTGTTTTTT. Translating gives CASSPVTNEKLFF.

As DNA, the CDR3 is TGTGCCAGCAGCCGGCAGGGGGTGGGGCTGGCGGACACCGGGGAGCTGTTTTTT. Its protein is CASSRQGVGLADTGELFF. The V gene is TRBV7-2, the J gene TRBJ2-2; 7 bases are a match to TRBD1. The CDR3 has 18 amino acids. J lost 3 bases, V lost 5 bases, and 15 bases had no gene match. In germline, CDR1 is SGHTA, CDR2 FQGNSA.

The J gene is TRBJ2-5, the V gene TRBV28, with D possibly being TRBD2 (7 bases). CDR1 and CDR2 (germline): MDHEN, SYDVKM. This CDR3 is built from 16 residues. Trimming pared 2 bases from V and 1 base from J, leaving 14 bases between. The CDR3 nucleotides read TGTGCCAGCAGTTTACTCCTCGGGGGGCCCCAAGAGACCCAGTACTTC. Its protein is CASSLLLGGPQETQYF.

The V gene is TRBV5-8, the J gene TRBJ2-2; D may be TRBD2 (6 bases). Germline CDR1 and CDR2: SGHTS and YDEGEE. V lost 4 bases to trimming and J lost 2 bases, with 12 bases between them. CDR3 length: 15 residues. The CDR3 loop reads CASSPRGTNTGELFF. The CDR3 DNA reads TGTGCCAGCAGCCCCCGCGGGACCAACACCGGGGAGCTGTTTTTT.

This CDR3 is CASGDRGDTEAFF. The CDR3 bases are TGTGCCAGTGGTGACAGGGGTGACACTGAAGCTTTCTTT. V and J are TRBV19 and TRBJ1-1; 8 positions agree with TRBD1. Trimming removed 8 bases from V and 3 bases from J; junction bases left unmatched: 5. CDR1 is LNHDA and CDR2 is SQIVND in the germline V gene (reference sequence). The CDR3 is 13 amino acids.

This chain uses TRBV7-8 with TRBJ2-2, with TRBD1 matching over 8 bases. J lost 4 bases, V lost 4 bases, and 5 bases had no gene match. The CDR3 runs 15 residues. Germline V gives CDR1 SGHVS, CDR2 FQNEAQ. The CDR3 nucleotides are TGTGCCAGCAGCTCGGACAGGGTGATCACCGGGGAGCTGTTTTTT. The encoded protein is CASSSDRVITGELFF.

The rearrangement uses TRBV6-6 and TRBJ2-7; possible D gene TRBD2, 5 bases. The CDR3 is 14 amino acids. The germline gives CDR1 MNHNY, CDR2 SVGAGI (reference sequence). V was clipped by 6 bases and J by 2 bases, with 14 bases between them. The CDR3 region is CASRPPGSTYEQYF. Written as DNA, the CDR3 is TGTGCCAGCAGACCGCCGGGATCCACCTACGAGCAGTACTTC.

V and J are TRBV6-1 and TRBJ1-2; D not resolved. The CDR3 covers 16 residues. CDR1 and CDR2 from the germline V gene are MNHNS and SASEGT. The V end was cut by 0 bases, the J end by 4 bases, with 15 bases between. The DNA of the CDR3 is TGTGCCAGCAGTGAAGCGATCGGCATCCTCGGCTATGGCTACACCTTC. It yields the protein CASSEAIGILGYGYTF.

The rearrangement uses TRBV5-1 and TRBJ1-1; D is possibly TRBD1 (6 bases). The CDR3 loop spans 17 amino acids. V was shortened by 4 bases and J by 3 bases, with 22 bases between the two germline ends. The germline V gene has CDR1 SGHRS and CDR2 YFSETQ. CDR3 sequence reads: CASSPGGQTTAYTEAFF. In DNA, the CDR3 is TGCGCCAGCAGCCCCGGGGGCCAAACTACTGCCTACACTGAAGCTTTCTTT. The full variable domain, completed using reference TRBV5-1 and TRBJ1-1, is KAGVTQTPRYLIKTRGQQVTLSCSPISGHRSVSWYQQTPGQGLQFLFEYFSETQRNKGNFPGRFSGRQFSNSRSEMNVSTLELGDSALYLCASSPGGQTTAYTEAFFGQGTRLTVV.

The rearrangement uses TRBV7-2 and TRBJ1-2, with no clear D. V lost 5 bases to trimming and J lost 6 bases, with 7 bases between them. Germline V gene lookup returns CDR1 SGHTA and CDR2 FQGNSA. This CDR3 has 11 amino acids. The CDR3: CASSLYNGYTF. The DNA for the CDR3 is TGTGCCAGCAGCCTCTATAATGGCTACACCTTC.

The chain joins TRBV7-2 to TRBJ2-7; 9 nucleotides align to TRBD2. Germline V gene sequence: CDR1 SGHTA, CDR2 FQGNSA. The CDR3 totals 14 residues. The junction had 5 bases not matched to a gene; V was cut back by 0 bases and J by 8 bases. The CDR3 nucleotides are TGTGCCAGCAGCTTAGCAGCGGGGGGCGGAAAGCAGTACTTC. Encoded protein: CASSLAAGGGKQYF.

This chain connects TRBV11-2 to TRBJ2-2, with D hard to call. The CDR3 spans 16 residues. Trimming left V 2 bases short and J 7 bases short, with 17 bases between. CDR1 and CDR2 (germline): SGHAT, FQNNGV. The DNA for the CDR3 is TGTGCCAGCAGCTTAAGTTCCCTCCCGGTTGGCGGGGAGCTGTTTTTT. This sequence encodes CASSLSSLPVGGELFF.

The chain is built from TRBV2 and TRBJ2-7; D possibly matches TRBD1 or TRBD2 (5 bases each). CDR1 SNHLY and CDR2 FYNNEI come from the germline V gene. The CDR3 extends over 12 amino acids. V was trimmed by 10 bases and J by 4 bases, leaving 14 bases between them. The CDR3 DNA is TGTGCCACAGGGAGACGGGAATACGAGCAGTACTTC. This encodes CATGRREYEQYF.

The chain joins TRBV7-2 to TRBJ1-2, with 7 nucleotides matching TRBD1. This CDR3 has 12 residues. Trimming at V came to 4 bases and at J to 6 bases, leaving 2 bases not matched to a gene. Per the germline V gene, CDR1 is SGHTA and CDR2 is FQGNSA. CDR3 sequence (DNA): TGTGCCAGCAGCTGGGGACAGAATGGCTACACCTTC. Its protein is CASSWGQNGYTF.

The genes are TRBV11-2 and TRBJ1-1; D ambiguous. Trimming pared 7 bases from V and 0 bases from J, leaving 12 bases between. The CDR3 length is 14 residues. The germline V gene encodes CDR1 SGHAT and CDR2 FQNNGV. CDR3 nucleotide sequence: TGTGCCAGCACCAAAAAGGGTATGAACACTGAAGCTTTCTTT. Translating it yields CASTKKGMNTEAFF.

The chain is built from TRBV29-1 and TRBJ2-3, with no clear D. The V gene lost 4 bases and the J gene lost 0 bases, with 11 bases spanning the gap. CDR3 length: 14 residues. CDR1 SQVTM and CDR2 ANQGSEA come from the germline V gene. Written as DNA, the CDR3 is TGCAGCGTTGTCTATACGCAAAGCACAGATACGCAGTATTTT. It codes for CSVVYTQSTDTQYF.

In its sample, this clone was seen many times. The sample has other DNA sequences that encode this CDR3 too. V gene TRBV7-2 combines with J gene TRBJ1-5; no reliable D call. Germline V gene lookup returns CDR1 SGHTA and CDR2 FQGNSA. The length of the CDR3 is 13 residues. V was trimmed by 1 base and J by 4 bases, leaving 5 bases between them. CDR3 in DNA: TGTGCCAGCAGCTTAGGGTTAAATCAGCCCCAGCATTTT. This codes for CASSLGLNQPQHF.

The chain couples TRBV19 to TRBJ1-2; TRBD1 might be the D (5 bases). V was cut by 7 bases and J by 6 bases, with 15 bases left in between. The CDR3 consists of 13 residues. The germline gives CDR1 LNHDA, CDR2 SQIVND (reference sequence). The CDR3: CASKIQGGDGYTF. The CDR3 DNA is TGTGCCAGTAAGATTCAGGGAGGCGATGGCTACACCTTC.

V gene TRBV30 combines with J gene TRBJ2-2, with D perhaps matching TRBD2 (5 bases). The V gene lost 3 bases and the J gene lost 5 bases, with 13 bases spanning the gap. The germline CDR1 and CDR2 sequences are GTSNPN and SVGIG (reference sequence). The CDR3 spans 14 residues. The CDR3 sequence is CAWRGGAGTGELFF. The DNA for the CDR3 is TGTGCCTGGAGGGGCGGCGCGGGTACCGGGGAGCTGTTTTTT.

This clone was observed once. This sequence joins TRBV11-2 and TRBJ1-5; D ambiguous. CDR1 SGHAT and CDR2 FQNNGV come from the germline V gene. The CDR3 loop spans 13 amino acids. V lost 1 base to trimming and J lost 7 bases, with 8 bases between them. The CDR3 DNA sequence: TGTGCCAGCAGCTTAGGAGGGCGGCAGCCCCAGCATTTT. Its translation: CASSLGGRQPQHF.